This TCR beta chain comes out of a study of cytomegalovirus exposure and HLA in healthy donors. Donors showed nominal health when sampled, although they likely had unrecorded immune exposures. Whole-study findings and limits: Later analysis demonstrated an association between a missense DCLRE1C variant and TCR beta V- and J-gene trimming.

Points on this clone: Its antigen is not identified.

The trim removed 0 bases at V and 8 bases at J, leaving 8 bases unmatched. Germline values: CDR1 LNHNV, CDR2 YYDKDF (reference sequence). This CDR3 comprises 15 residues. The PCR ran on 60 Vbeta and 13 Jbeta primers. As processed by the authors: The count from a later analysis was some 81 million unique TCR beta chains, some 10 million of them shared. The data were produced by immunoSEQ multiplex PCR, yet TCRdb's version contains in-frame clones alone and is incomplete. Clone size and V and J calls were adopted from that table, with D and trimming inferred from the DNA. The repertoire holds some 120,000 clones, with about 83% as singletons.

The source material was PBMCs. This TCR was sampled from a woman between 40 and 50 years old in good health and CMV-seropositive. The gene calls are TRBV15 and TRBJ2-7; 9 nucleotides agree with TRBD2. The CDR3 here is CATSRDLAGDLKQYF. CDR3 sequence (DNA): TGTGCCACCAGCAGAGATTTAGCGGGAGATCTAAAGCAGTACTTC.